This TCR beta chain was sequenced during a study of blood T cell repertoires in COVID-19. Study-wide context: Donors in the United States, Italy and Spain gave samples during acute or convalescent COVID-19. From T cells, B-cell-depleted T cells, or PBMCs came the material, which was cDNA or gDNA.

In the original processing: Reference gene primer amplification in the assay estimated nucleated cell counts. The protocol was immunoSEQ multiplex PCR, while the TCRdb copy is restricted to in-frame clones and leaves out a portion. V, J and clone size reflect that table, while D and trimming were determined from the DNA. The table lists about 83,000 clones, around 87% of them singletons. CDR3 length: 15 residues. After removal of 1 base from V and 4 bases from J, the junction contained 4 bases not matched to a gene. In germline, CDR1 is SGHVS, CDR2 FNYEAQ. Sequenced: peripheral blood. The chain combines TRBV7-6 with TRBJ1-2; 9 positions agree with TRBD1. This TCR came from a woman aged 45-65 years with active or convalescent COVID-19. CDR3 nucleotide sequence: TGTGCCAGCAGCTTAGGACTGGACAGGGGCTATGGCTACACCTTC. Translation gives CASSLGLDRGYGYTF.